This passage covers 17 T cell receptor beta chains from one sample sequenced in a study of cytomegalovirus exposure and HLA in healthy donors. PCR used 60 Vbeta primers and 13 Jbeta primers. The method was immunoSEQ multiplex PCR; TCRdb's version includes in-frame clones alone and lacks a portion of them. This sample has about 120,000 clones, with around 77% found just once. The sample comprised PBMCs. These receptors were taken from a man aged 40-55 years in good health and CMV-seropositive.

This chain joins TRBV6-5 and TRBJ2-7; 7 positions agree with TRBD1. Germline lookup yields CDR1 MNHEY and CDR2 SVGAGI. CDR3 length: 13 amino acids. The V segment lost 5 bases and the J segment 1 base; nucleotides outside the gene matches: 2. CDR3 amino acids: CASSQGQSYEQYF. The CDR3 DNA reads TGTGCCAGCAGTCAGGGACAGTCCTACGAGCAGTACTTC.

This clone was picked up one time. The chain couples TRBV7-9 to TRBJ2-1; 9 nucleotides match TRBD1. In germline, CDR1 is SEHNR, CDR2 FQNEAQ (reference sequence). The CDR3 loop spans 15 amino acids. Trimming removed 6 bases from V and 5 bases from J; junction bases left unmatched: 8. The CDR3 sequence is CASSPPGTGNNEQFF. Written as DNA, the CDR3 is TGTGCCAGCAGTCCCCCCGGGACAGGGAACAATGAGCAGTTCTTC.

This rearrangement joins TRBV7-9 to TRBJ1-3, with no clear D. The ends were cut back, 0 bases at V and 0 bases at J, with 3 bases in the middle. The germline CDR1 and CDR2 sequences are SEHNR and FQNEAQ (reference sequence). The CDR3 runs 14 residues. The CDR3, as DNA: TGTGCCAGCAGCTTAGCCAGCTCTGGAAACACCATATATTTT. This gives the protein CASSLASSGNTIYF.

As regards this clone: In the same sample, other DNA sequences code for this CDR3. This rearrangement joins TRBV9 to TRBJ1-2; D may be TRBD1 (5 bases). V was pared by 0 bases and J by 2 bases, with 11 bases between. Germline V gene sequence: CDR1 SGDLS, CDR2 YYNGEE. The length of the CDR3 is 15 residues. Written as DNA, the CDR3 is TGTGCCAGCAGCGTAGAGTCCGGGGGGAACTATGGCTACACCTTC. As protein: CASSVESGGNYGYTF.

This chain connects TRBV2 to TRBJ2-5, with unresolved D. The V and J ends lost 6 bases and 2 bases respectively, with 10 bases between them. This CDR3 has 13 residues. Germline V CDR1 and CDR2: SNHLY, FYNNEI. The CDR3, as DNA: TGTGCCAGCAGCATACTAATGCAAGAGACCCAGTACTTC. Translation gives CASSILMQETQYF.

The chain links TRBV27 to TRBJ1-4; 7 positions agree with TRBD1. CDR3 length equals 15 residues. After removal of 5 bases from V and 4 bases from J, the junction contained 7 bases not matched to a gene. Germline lookup yields CDR1 MNHEY and CDR2 SMNVEV (reference sequence). The CDR3 coding sequence is TGTGCCAGCAGTCAGACAGGGTGGGGTAATGAAAAACTGTTTTTT. Amino acids: CASSQTGWGNEKLFF.

The gene calls are TRBV5-1 and TRBJ2-6; 9 bases agree with TRBD1. This CDR3 has 17 amino acids. Germline V gene data show CDR1 as SGHRS and CDR2 as YFSETQ. Unmatched junction bases numbered 10, after V lost 5 bases and J lost 4 bases. CDR3 nucleotide sequence: TGCGCCAGCAGTTTTCGGACAGGGGACTCCGGGGCCAACGTCCTGACTTTC. As protein: CASSFRTGDSGANVLTF.

With respect to this clone: Within the sample, other DNA sequences also encode this same CDR3. This chain links TRBV5-1 with TRBJ2-7; TRBD1 aligns across 10 bases. Trimming took 0 bases from V and 3 from J; bases not matched to a gene: 0. The germline CDR1 and CDR2 sequences are SGHRS and YFSETQ. The CDR3 covers 14 residues. CDR3 in amino acids: CASSLGTGGYEQYF. CDR3 DNA sequence: TGCGCCAGCAGCTTGGGGACAGGGGGCTACGAGCAGTACTTC.

V gene TRBV28 combines with J gene TRBJ1-2; 7 bases are shared with TRBD1. The CDR3 sequence is 13 residues long. Germline lookup yields CDR1 MDHEN and CDR2 SYDVKM. V was pared by 6 bases and J by 5 bases, with 6 bases of the junction left unmatched. Here the CDR3 reads CASSYGTAYGYTF. CDR3 DNA sequence: TGTGCCAGCAGCTATGGGACAGCGTATGGCTACACCTTC.

With respect to this clone: A junction boundary mismatches the germline segment, possibly from a read error. This chain joins TRBV7-9 and TRBJ1-2; TRBD1 might be the D (6 bases). The germline V gene encodes CDR1 SEHNR and CDR2 FQNEAQ (reference sequence). The CDR3 has 15 amino acids. CDR3 protein: CSSSERGGQIGGYTF. The CDR3, as DNA: TGTTCCAGCAGCGAGCGGGGCGGACAGATTGGTGGCTACACCTTC.

V and J are TRBV2 and TRBJ1-5; D is uncertain. Trimming shortened V by 2 bases and J by 6 bases, and 14 bases separated the two germline ends. The CDR3 is 15 residues long. In germline, CDR1 is SNHLY, CDR2 FYNNEI. In DNA, the CDR3 is TGTGCCAGCAGTGAAACCGGACCGGGATTTCAGCCCCAGCATTTT. Its protein is CASSETGPGFQPQHF.

This chain uses TRBV4-1 with TRBJ1-5, with D possibly matching TRBD1 (5 bases). The germline gives CDR1 MGHRA, CDR2 YSYEKL. V was shortened by 1 base and J by 2 bases, with 12 bases between the two germline ends. The CDR3 is made up of 16 amino acids. The CDR3 DNA reads as TGCGCCAGCAGCCAAGTGGGGGGTCTCGGCAATCAGCCCCAGCATTTT. Its protein is CASSQVGGLGNQPQHF.

V and J are TRBV11-1 and TRBJ1-2, with 7 nucleotides matching TRBD1. The junction had 11 bases not matched to a gene; V was cut back by 5 bases and J by 8 bases. The CDR3 loop spans 14 amino acids. Looked up from germline, CDR1 is SGHAT and CDR2 is FQDESV (reference sequence). CDR3 residues: CASSDRQGRLGYTF. CDR3 DNA sequence: TGTGCCAGCAGCGATCGACAGGGCCGGTTAGGCTACACCTTC.

This CDR3 reads CASSTPRGGSDTQYF. CDR3 DNA sequence: TGTGCCAGCAGCACGCCACGGGGGGGCTCAGATACGCAGTATTTT. The chain couples TRBV6-5 to TRBJ2-3; 8 bases are a match to TRBD2. CDR1 and CDR2 (germline): MNHEY, SVGAGI. V lost 6 bases and J lost 4; bases outside the gene matches: 9. CDR3 length: 15 residues.

The count of this clone is one. The gene calls are TRBV18 and TRBJ2-5, with TRBD1 identical over 8 bases. This CDR3 is built from 17 residues. Germline CDR1 reads KGHSH; CDR2 reads LQKENI. Germline trimming cut 3 bases from V and 4 bases from J; bases unmatched to any gene: 13. The CDR3 nucleotides are TGTGCCAGCTCACCCCCCGACCAGGGGGCTAGGACAGAGACCCAGTACTTC. Its translation: CASSPPDQGARTETQYF. The full variable domain, in which reference TRBV18 and TRBJ2-5 provide the parts outside the CDR3, is NAGVMQNPRHLVRRRGQEARLRCSPMKGHSHVYWYRQLPEEGLKFMVYLQKENIIDESGMPKERFSAEFPKEGPSILRIQQVVRGDSAAYFCASSPPDQGARTETQYFGPGTRLLVL.

Comment on this clone: Mismatch with germline at one junction end may stem from a read error. The gene calls are TRBV28 and TRBJ2-7; 12 bases are a match to TRBD2. The CDR3 runs to 14 residues. Per germline, CDR1 MDHEN and CDR2 SYDVKM. CDR3 in DNA: TGTGCCAGCAGTTTCGAGGGACTAGCGGGCACGCTGGACTTC. Protein: CASSFEGLAGTLDF. Based on the CDR3 plus reference TRBV28 and TRBJ2-7, the full variable domain is DVKVTQSSRYLVKRTGEKVFLECVQDMDHENMFWYRQDPGLGLRLIYFSYDVKMKEKGDIPEGYSVSREKKERFSLILESASTNQTSMYLCASSFEGLAGTLDFGPGTRLTVT.

The chain employs TRBV28 and TRBJ1-6; TRBD1 matches at 9 bases. This CDR3 contains 16 residues. Looked up from germline, CDR1 is MDHEN and CDR2 is SYDVKM. Trimming removed 1 base from V and 9 bases from J; junction bases left unmatched: 7. CDR3: CASSLLRGQGFSPLHF. DNA for the CDR3: TGTGCCAGCAGTTTATTGAGGGGACAGGGTTTTTCACCCCTCCACTTT.